This entry describes one TCR beta chain. Antigen unknown. This sample is drawn from a study of early stage breast cancer tumors. Study in general: Most invasive tumors, about 75% of the 16, were ER+/PR+/HER2-. Points from the study as a whole: Unsorted bulk genomic DNA sequencing lacked pairing and functional marker data. In most of the 16 patients, blood comparison separated tumor from normal breast.

Profiling relied on immunoSEQ multiplex PCR, and the TCRdb table lists in-frame clones only, not all of them. The table shows tens of thousands of clones, with 78% occurring only once. The specimen sequenced was blood. The receptor comes from a person aged 35-55 years with breast cancer.

CDR3 sequence (DNA): TGCGCCAGCAGCCAAGAGGGTTCAGGGGTTGAGACCCAGTACTTC. It codes for CASSQEGSGVETQYF. The chain uses TRBV4-1 and TRBJ2-5; tentative D call: TRBD1 (6 bases). This CDR3 spans 15 amino acids. V lost 0 bases and J lost 5, with 13 bases in between. The germline gives CDR1 MGHRA, CDR2 YSYEKL.